The 10 T cell receptor beta chains in this list originate from one sample, sequenced in a study of blood T cell repertoires in COVID-19. Clones were read by immunoSEQ multiplex PCR, and TCRdb kept only the in-frame ones, dropping some. The data contain more than 95,000 clones, over 75% of them singletons. Sequencing used peripheral blood. Receptors were obtained from a human donor in a cohort sampled during active COVID-19.

There are a few counts of this clone. This chain links TRBV28 with TRBJ1-5; D possibly corresponds to TRBD1 (5 bases). CDR3 length: 14 amino acids. With 6 bases removed from V and 4 bases from J, the gap between germline ends came to 13 bases. Germline loops: CDR1 MDHEN, CDR2 SYDVKM. The chain's CDR3 is CASSPGHLNQPQHF. The CDR3 DNA sequence: TGTGCCAGCAGCCCCGGACACCTAAATCAGCCCCAGCATTTT.

J is TRBJ2-3 and V is TRBV4-1, with 11 nucleotides matching TRBD2. Trimming removed 2 bases from V and 2 bases from J; junction bases left unmatched: 3. The CDR3 runs 16 residues. CDR1 is MGHRA and CDR2 is YSYEKL in the germline V gene. The CDR3 protein is CASSQPTSGATDTQYF. CDR3 DNA sequence: TGCGCCAGCAGCCAACCGACTAGCGGGGCCACAGATACGCAGTATTTT.

The rearrangement links TRBV6-2 or TRBV6-3 to TRBJ2-1, with D perhaps TRBD1 (5 bases). The CDR3 extends over 17 amino acids. V was pared by 2 bases and J by 5 bases, with 19 bases between. The V gene's germline CDR1 is MNHEY and CDR2 SVGEGT. CDR3 nucleotide sequence: TGTGCCAGCAGTTACCCGCTTACCTTGACAGACGACAATGAGCAGTTCTTC. Its protein product is CASSYPLTLTDDNEQFF.

As regards this clone: Its ends do not fully match the called genes, so a read error is possible. The chain carries TRBV7-7 and TRBJ2-2, with TRBD2 matching over 11 bases. Germline V CDR1 and CDR2: SSHAT, FNYEAQ (reference sequence). The length of the CDR3 is 16 residues. The CDR3 sequence is CASSRSGGVRTGELFF. In DNA form, the CDR3 reads TGTGCTAGCAGCCGTAGCGGGGGGGTACGGACCGGGGAGCTGTTTTTT. The full variable domain, in which reference TRBV7-7 and TRBJ2-2 provide the parts outside the CDR3, is GAGVSQSPRYKVTKRGQDVTLRCDPISSHATLYWYQQALGQGPEFLTYFNYEAQPDKSGLPSDRFSAERPEGSISTLTIQRTEQRDSAMYRCASSRSGGVRTGELFFGEGSRLTVL.

The rearrangement joins TRBV19 to TRBJ2-3; D is possibly TRBD1 (6 bases). Trimming removed 3 bases at V and 1 base at J, with 11 bases between. CDR1 is LNHDA, CDR2 SQIVND, per germline (reference sequence). This CDR3 is built from 15 residues. CDR3 in DNA: TGTGCCAGTAGTATGGAGACAGGAGGCACAGATACGCAGTATTTT. It encodes CASSMETGGTDTQYF. The whole variable domain, remainder taken from reference TRBV19 and TRBJ2-3, is DGGITQSPKYLFRKEGQNVTLSCEQNLNHDAMYWYRQDPGQGLRLIYYSQIVNDFQKGDIAEGYSVSREKKESFPLTVTSAQKNPTAFYLCASSMETGGTDTQYFGPGTRLTVL.

CDR3 residues: CASSVGQLAGLGEQFF. CDR3 coding DNA: TGTGCCAGCAGCGTAGGCCAGCTAGCGGGATTAGGGGAGCAGTTCTTC. The V gene is TRBV9, the J gene TRBJ2-1; 9 bases agree with TRBD2. The germline V gene has CDR1 SGDLS and CDR2 YYNGEE. Trimming removed 0 bases from V and 10 bases from J; junction bases left unmatched: 11. The CDR3 sequence is 16 residues long.

The chain links TRBV7-2 to TRBJ2-5, with TRBD1 identical over 9 bases. Trimming took 5 bases from V and 5 from J; bases not matched to a gene: 9. CDR3 length: 15 amino acids. CDR1 and CDR2 from the germline V gene are SGHTA and FQGNSA. The CDR3 DNA reads as TGTGCCAGCAGCGCTCGGACAGGGGCTGGGGAGACCCAGTACTTC. This encodes CASSARTGAGETQYF. The full variable domain, rest sourced from reference TRBV7-2 and TRBJ2-5, is GAGVSQSPSNKVTEKGKDVELRCDPISGHTALYWYRQSLGQGLEFLIYFQGNSAPDKSGLPSDRFSAERTGGSVSTLTIQRTQQEDSAVYLCASSARTGAGETQYFGPGTRLLVL.

The V gene is TRBV9, the J gene TRBJ2-2; D is uncertain. This CDR3 spans 15 amino acids. V shed 0 bases and J shed 3 bases, with 9 bases lying between them. Germline CDR1 SGDLS, CDR2 YYNGEE. CDR3 in DNA: TGTGCCAGCAGCGTAGATAGAGCGTACACCGGGGAGCTGTTTTTT. It specifies CASSVDRAYTGELFF.

V and J are TRBV27 and TRBJ2-3; D unresolved. Per the germline V gene, CDR1 is MNHEY and CDR2 is SMNVEV (reference sequence). This CDR3 is 14 amino acids long. Trimming left V 6 bases short and J 7 bases short, with 17 bases between. The DNA for the CDR3 is TGTGCCAGCAGCCATGGTCCTGATAGCTATACGCAGTATTTT. This translates into CASSHGPDSYTQYF.

This clone was seen only a few times. The chain joins TRBV28 to TRBJ1-5, with D unresolved. This CDR3 has 16 amino acids. In germline, CDR1 is MDHEN, CDR2 SYDVKM. Trimming removed 3 bases from V and 0 bases from J, with 12 bases in between. In DNA form, the CDR3 reads TGTGCCAGCAGTTTCAGCGCGGAGACTAGCAATCAGCCCCAGCATTTT. This codes for CASSFSAETSNQPQHF.